Following are 2 T cell receptor beta chains from one sample sequenced in a study of blood T cells in healthy people across ages. It was with a sample-barcoded 5' primer and a J-beta primer mix that a second PCR of about 6 to 12 cycles was run. TCRdb fed the 5' RACE reads into MiXCR, producing one record per CDR3 protein. The sample has 950,000 to 1,200,000 distinct CDR3 sequences, roughly two fifths seen once. Source material: blood. All receptors come from a young man in good health.

The rearrangement links TRBV27 to TRBJ1-2; weak D call: TRBD1 (6 bases). The CDR3 loop spans 13 amino acids. The germline CDR1 and CDR2 sequences are MNHEY and SMNVEV (reference sequence). V lost 6 bases to trimming and J lost 7 bases, with 15 bases between them. CDR3 protein: CASSPKNRVGYTF. The CDR3 bases are TGTGCCAGCAGCCCTAAAAACAGGGTTGGCTACACCTTC.

The genes are TRBV7-2 and TRBJ1-1, with 7 positions matching TRBD1. The CDR3 has 14 amino acids. V shed 4 bases and J 3 bases; nucleotides not matched to a gene: 5. Germline CDR1 and CDR2: SGHTA and FQGNSA. This CDR3 is CASSSDRDHTEAFF. The CDR3 coding sequence is TGTGCCAGCAGCTCCGACAGGGATCACACTGAAGCTTTCTTT.